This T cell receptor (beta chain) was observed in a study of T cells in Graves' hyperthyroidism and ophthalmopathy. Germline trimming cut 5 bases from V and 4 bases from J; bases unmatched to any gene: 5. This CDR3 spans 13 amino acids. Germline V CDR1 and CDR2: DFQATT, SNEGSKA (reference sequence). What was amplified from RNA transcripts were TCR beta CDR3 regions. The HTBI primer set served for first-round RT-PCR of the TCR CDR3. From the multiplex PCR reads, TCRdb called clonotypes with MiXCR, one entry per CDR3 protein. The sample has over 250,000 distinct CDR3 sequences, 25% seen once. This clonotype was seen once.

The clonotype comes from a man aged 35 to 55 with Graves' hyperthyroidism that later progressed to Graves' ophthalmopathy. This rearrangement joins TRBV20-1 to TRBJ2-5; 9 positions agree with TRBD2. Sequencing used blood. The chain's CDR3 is CSALLTSGETQYF. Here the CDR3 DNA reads TGCAGTGCTCTTCTGACTAGCGGAGAGACCCAGTACTTC.